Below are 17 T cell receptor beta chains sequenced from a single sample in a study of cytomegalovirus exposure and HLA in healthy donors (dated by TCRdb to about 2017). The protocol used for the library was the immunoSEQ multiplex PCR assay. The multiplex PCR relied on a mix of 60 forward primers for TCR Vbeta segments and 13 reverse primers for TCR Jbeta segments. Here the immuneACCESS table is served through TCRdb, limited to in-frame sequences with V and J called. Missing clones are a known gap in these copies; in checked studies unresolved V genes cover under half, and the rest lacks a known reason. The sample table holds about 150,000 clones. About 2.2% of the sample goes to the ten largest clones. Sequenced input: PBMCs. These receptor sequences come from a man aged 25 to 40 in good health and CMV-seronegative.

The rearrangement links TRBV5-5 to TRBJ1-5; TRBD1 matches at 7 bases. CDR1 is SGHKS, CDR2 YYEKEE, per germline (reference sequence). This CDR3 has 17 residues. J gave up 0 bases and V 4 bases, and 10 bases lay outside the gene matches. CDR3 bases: TGTGCCAGCAGCGCAGCGACAGGGTCTTATAGCAATCAGCCCCAGCATTTT. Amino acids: CASSAATGSYSNQPQHF. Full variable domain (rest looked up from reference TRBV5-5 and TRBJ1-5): DAGVTQSPTHLIKTRGQQVTLRCSPISGHKSVSWYQQVLGQGPQFIFQYYEKEERGRGNFPDRFSARQFPNYSSELNVNALLLGDSALYLCASSAATGSYSNQPQHFGDGTRLSIL.

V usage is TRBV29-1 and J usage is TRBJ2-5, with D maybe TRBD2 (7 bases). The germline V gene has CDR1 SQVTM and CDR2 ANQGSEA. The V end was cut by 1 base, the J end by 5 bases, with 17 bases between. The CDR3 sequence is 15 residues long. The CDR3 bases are TGCAGCGTTGAAGGTGGGAGGGGGGTACATGAGACCCAGTACTTC. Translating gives CSVEGGRGVHETQYF.

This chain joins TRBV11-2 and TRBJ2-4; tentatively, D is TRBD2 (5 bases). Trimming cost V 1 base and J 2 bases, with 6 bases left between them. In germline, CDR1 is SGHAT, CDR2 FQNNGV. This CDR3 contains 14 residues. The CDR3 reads CASSLAGTKNIQYF. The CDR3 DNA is TGTGCCAGCAGCTTAGCCGGGACCAAAAACATTCAGTACTTC.

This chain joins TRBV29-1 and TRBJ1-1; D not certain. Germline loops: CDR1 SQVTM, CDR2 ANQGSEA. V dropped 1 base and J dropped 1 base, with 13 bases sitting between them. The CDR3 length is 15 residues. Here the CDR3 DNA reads TGCAGCGTTGAAGTTGAAAGCACGCCGAACACTGAAGCTTTCTTT. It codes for CSVEVESTPNTEAFF. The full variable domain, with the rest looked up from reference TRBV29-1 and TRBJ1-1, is SAVISQKPSRDICQRGTSLTIQCQVDSQVTMMFWYRQQPGQSLTLIATANQGSEATYESGFVIDKFPISRPNLTFSTLTVSNMSPEDSSIYLCSVEVESTPNTEAFFGQGTRLTVV.

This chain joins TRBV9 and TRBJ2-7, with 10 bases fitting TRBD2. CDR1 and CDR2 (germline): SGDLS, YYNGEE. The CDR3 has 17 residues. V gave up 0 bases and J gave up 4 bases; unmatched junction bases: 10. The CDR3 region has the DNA TGTGCCAGCAGCGTAGAGGCTAGCGGGAGTCTCCGGTACGAGCAGTACTTC. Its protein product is CASSVEASGSLRYEQYF.

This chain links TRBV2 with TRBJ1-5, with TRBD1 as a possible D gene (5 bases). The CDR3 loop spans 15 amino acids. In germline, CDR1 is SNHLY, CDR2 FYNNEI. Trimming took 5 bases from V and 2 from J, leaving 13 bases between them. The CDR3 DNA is TGTGCCAGCAGTAGCCAGGGTGTGGGCAATCAGCCCCAGCATTTT. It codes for CASSSQGVGNQPQHF.

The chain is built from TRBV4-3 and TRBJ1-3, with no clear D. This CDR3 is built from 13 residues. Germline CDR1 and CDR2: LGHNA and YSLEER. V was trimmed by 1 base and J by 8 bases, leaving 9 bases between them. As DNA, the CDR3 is TGCGCCAGCAGCCAAGTATACGGGGACACCATATATTTT. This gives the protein CASSQVYGDTIYF.

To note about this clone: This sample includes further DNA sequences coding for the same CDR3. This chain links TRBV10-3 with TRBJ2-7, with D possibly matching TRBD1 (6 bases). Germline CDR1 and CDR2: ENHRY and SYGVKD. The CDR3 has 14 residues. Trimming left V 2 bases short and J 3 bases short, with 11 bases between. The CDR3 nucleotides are TGTGCCATCAGTGAGACAGGGCCCGGCTACGAGCAGTACTTC. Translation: CAISETGPGYEQYF.

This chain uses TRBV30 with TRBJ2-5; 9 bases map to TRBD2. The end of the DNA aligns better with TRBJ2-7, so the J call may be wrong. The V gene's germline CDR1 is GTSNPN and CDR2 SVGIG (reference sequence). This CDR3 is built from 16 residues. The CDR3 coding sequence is TGTGCCTGGAGCGGACCGAGCGGGAGGAAGGACTACGAGCAGTACTTC. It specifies CAWSGPSGRKDYEQYF.

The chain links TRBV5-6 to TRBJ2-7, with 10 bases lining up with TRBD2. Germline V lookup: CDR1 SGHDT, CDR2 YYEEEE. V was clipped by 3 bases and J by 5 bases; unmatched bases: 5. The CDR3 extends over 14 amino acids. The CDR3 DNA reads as TGTGCCAGCAGCTCTAAGCGGGAGGGAGACGAGCAGTACTTC. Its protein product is CASSSKREGDEQYF.

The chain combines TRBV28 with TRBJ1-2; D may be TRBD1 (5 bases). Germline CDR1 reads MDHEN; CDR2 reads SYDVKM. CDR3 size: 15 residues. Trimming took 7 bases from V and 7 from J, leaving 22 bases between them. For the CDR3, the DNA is TGTGCCAGCACCCTTGGGGATCGGGGGTCGGGTGGCTACACCTTC. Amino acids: CASTLGDRGSGGYTF.

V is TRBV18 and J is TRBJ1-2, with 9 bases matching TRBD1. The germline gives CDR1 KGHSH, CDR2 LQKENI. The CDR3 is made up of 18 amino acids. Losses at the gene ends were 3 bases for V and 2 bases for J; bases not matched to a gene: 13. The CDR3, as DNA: TGTGCCAGCTCACCTCGTCCCGGGACAGGGATCGCGAACTATGGCTACACCTTC. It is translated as CASSPRPGTGIANYGYTF.

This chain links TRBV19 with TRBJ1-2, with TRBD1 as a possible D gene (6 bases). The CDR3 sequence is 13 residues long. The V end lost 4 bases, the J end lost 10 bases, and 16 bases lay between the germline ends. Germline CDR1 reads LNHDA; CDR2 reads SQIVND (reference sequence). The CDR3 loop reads CASSTGAPRFYTF. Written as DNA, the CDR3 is TGTGCCAGTAGTACAGGGGCTCCACGTTTCTACACCTTC.

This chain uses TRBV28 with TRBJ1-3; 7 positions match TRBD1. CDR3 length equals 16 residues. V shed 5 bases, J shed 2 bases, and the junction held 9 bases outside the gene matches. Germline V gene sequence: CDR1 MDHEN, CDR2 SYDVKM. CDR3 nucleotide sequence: TGTGCCAGCAGTCCGCATATGACAGGGACTGGAAACACCATATATTTT. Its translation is CASSPHMTGTGNTIYF.

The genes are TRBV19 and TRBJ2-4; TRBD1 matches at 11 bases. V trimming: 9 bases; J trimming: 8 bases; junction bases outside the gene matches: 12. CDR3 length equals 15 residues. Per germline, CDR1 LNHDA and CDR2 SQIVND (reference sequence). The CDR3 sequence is CARLGQGVRGDIQYF. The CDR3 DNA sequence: TGTGCCAGGTTGGGACAGGGGGTTCGTGGGGACATTCAGTACTTC. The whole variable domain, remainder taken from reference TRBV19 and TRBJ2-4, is DGGITQSPKYLFRKEGQNVTLSCEQNLNHDAMYWYRQDPGQGLRLIYYSQIVNDFQKGDIAEGYSVSREKKESFPLTVTSAQKNPTAFYLCARLGQGVRGDIQYFGAGTRLSVL.

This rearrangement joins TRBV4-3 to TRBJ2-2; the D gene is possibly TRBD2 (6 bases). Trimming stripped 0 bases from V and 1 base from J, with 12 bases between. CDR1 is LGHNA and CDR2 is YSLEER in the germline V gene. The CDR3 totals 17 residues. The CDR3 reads CASSQEAGNENTGELFF. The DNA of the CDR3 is TGCGCCAGCAGCCAAGAGGCGGGGAACGAGAACACCGGGGAGCTGTTTTTT.

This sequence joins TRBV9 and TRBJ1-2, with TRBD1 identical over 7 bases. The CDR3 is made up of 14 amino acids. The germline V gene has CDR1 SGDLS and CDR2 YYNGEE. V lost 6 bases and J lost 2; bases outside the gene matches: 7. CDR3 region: CASTIGGQNYGYTF. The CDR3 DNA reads TGTGCCAGCACCATAGGGGGACAGAACTATGGCTACACCTTC. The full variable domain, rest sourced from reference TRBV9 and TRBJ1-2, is DSGVTQTPKHLITATGQRVTLRCSPRSGDLSVYWYQQSLDQGLQFLIQYYNGEERAKGNILERFSAQQFPDLHSELNLSSLELGDSALYFCASTIGGQNYGYTFGSGTRLTVV.